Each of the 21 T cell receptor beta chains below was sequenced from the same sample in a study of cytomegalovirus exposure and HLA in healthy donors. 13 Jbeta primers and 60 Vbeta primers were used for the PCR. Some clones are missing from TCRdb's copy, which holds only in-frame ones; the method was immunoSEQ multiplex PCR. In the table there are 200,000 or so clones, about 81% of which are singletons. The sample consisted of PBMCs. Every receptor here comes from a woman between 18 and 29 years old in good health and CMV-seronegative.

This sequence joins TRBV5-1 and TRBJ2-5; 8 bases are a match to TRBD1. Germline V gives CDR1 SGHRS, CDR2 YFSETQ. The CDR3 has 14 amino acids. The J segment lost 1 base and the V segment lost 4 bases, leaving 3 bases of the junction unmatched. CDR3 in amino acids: CASSEGTGQETQYF. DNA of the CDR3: TGCGCCAGCAGCGAGGGGACAGGCCAAGAGACCCAGTACTTC.

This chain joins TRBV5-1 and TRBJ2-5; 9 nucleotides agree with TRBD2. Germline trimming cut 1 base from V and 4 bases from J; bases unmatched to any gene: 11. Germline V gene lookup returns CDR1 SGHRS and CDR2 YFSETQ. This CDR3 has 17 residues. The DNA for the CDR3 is TGCGCCAGCAGCTTGAACGCGGGGGGGCAATTGGGAGAGACCCAGTACTTC. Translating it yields CASSLNAGGQLGETQYF.

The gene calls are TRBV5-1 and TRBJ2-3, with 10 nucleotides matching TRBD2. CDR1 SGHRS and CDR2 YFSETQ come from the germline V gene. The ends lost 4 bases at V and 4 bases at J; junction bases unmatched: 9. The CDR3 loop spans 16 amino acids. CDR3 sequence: CASSPQAGGPADTQYF. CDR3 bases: TGCGCCAGCAGCCCACAAGCGGGAGGGCCCGCAGATACGCAGTATTTT.

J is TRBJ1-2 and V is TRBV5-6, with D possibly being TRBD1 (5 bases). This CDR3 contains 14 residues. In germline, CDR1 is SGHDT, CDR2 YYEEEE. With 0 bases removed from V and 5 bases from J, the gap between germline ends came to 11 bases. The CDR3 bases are TGTGCCAGCAGCTTGGTGGGGGGGGTGTATGGCTACACCTTC. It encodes CASSLVGGVYGYTF.

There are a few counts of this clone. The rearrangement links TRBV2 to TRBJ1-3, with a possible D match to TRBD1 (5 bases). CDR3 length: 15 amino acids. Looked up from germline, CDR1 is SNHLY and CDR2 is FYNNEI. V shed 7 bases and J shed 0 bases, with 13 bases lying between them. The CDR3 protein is CASTRGGSSGNTIYF. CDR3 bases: TGTGCCAGCACTCGGGGGGGATCCTCTGGAAACACCATATATTTT.

This chain's CDR3 is CASSDSRTGGFQPQHF. The CDR3 bases are TGTGCCAGCAGTGACTCAAGGACAGGGGGATTTCAGCCCCAGCATTTT. This sequence joins TRBV6-4 and TRBJ1-5, with 10 bases fitting TRBD1. Germline-derived CDR1 and CDR2 are MRHNA and SNTAGT. Trimming at V came to 0 bases and at J to 6 bases, leaving 5 bases not matched to a gene. The CDR3 has 16 residues.

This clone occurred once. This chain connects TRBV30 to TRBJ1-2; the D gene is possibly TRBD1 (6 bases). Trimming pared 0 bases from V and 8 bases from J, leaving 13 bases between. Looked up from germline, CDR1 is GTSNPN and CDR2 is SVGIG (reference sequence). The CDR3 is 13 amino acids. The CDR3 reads CAWSVLVRGGYTF. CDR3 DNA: TGTGCCTGGAGTGTACTAGTCAGGGGAGGCTACACCTTC.

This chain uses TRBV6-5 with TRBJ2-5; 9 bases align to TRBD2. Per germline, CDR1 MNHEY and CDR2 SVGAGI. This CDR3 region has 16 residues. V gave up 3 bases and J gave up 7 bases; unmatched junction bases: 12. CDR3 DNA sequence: TGTGCCAGCAGTTATAGGGGCGCGGGAGGGCCGGGGACCCAGTACTTC. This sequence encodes CASSYRGAGGPGTQYF.

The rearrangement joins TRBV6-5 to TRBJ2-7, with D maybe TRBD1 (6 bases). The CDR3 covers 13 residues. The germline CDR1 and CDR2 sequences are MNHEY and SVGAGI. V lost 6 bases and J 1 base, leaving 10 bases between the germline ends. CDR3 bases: TGTGCCAGCAGCAATGGACAGTCCTACGAGCAGTACTTC. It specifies CASSNGQSYEQYF.

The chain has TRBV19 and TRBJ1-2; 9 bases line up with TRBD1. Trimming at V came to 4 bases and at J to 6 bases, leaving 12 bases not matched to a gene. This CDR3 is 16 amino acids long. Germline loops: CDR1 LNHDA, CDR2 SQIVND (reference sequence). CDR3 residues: CASSTFITGGENGYTF. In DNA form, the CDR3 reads TGTGCCAGTAGTACCTTTATAACAGGGGGCGAAAATGGCTACACCTTC.

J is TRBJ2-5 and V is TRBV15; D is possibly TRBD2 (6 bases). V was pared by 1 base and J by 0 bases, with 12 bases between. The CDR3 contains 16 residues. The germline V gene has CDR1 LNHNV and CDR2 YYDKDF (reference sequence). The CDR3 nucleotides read TGTGCCACCAGCAGAGCGGAGCGGGTCTACCAAGAGACCCAGTACTTC. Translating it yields CATSRAERVYQETQYF.

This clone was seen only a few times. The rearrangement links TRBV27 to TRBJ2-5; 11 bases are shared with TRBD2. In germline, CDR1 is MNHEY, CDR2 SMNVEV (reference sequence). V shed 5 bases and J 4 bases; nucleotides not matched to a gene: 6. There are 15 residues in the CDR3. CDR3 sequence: CASSISGGALETQYF. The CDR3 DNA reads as TGTGCCAGCAGTATTAGCGGGGGGGCCTTAGAGACCCAGTACTTC.

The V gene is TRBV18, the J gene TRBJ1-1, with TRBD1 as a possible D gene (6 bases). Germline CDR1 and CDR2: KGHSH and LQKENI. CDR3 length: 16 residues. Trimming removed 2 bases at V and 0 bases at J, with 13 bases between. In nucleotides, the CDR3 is TGTGCCAGCTCACCAAGGGGGGGGGCTGTGAACACTGAAGCTTTCTTT. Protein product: CASSPRGGAVNTEAFF.

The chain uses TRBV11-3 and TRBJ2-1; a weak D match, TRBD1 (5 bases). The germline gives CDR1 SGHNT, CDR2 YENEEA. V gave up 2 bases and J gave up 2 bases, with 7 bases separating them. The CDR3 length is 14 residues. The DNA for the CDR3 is TGTGCCAGCAGCTTAAGGGGTACCTACAATGAGCAGTTCTTC. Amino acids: CASSLRGTYNEQFF.

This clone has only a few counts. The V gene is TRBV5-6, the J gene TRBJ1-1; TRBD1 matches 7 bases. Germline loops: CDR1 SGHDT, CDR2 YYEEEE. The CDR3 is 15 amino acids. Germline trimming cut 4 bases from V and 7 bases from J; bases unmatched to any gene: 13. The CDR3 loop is CASSENYRDRSEAFF. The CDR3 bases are TGTGCCAGCAGCGAAAACTACCGGGACAGAAGTGAAGCTTTCTTT.

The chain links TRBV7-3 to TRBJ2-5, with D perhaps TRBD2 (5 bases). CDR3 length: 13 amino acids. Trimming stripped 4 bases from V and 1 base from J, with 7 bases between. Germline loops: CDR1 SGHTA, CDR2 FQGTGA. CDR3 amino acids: CASSSGIQETQYF. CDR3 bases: TGTGCCAGCAGCTCCGGGATCCAAGAGACCCAGTACTTC.

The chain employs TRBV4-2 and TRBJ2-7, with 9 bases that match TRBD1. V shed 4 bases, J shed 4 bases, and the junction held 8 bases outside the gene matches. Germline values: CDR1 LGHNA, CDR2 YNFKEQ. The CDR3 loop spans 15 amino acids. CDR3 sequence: CASSPRPGQGYEQYF. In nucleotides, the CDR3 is TGTGCCAGCAGCCCCCGGCCGGGACAGGGATACGAGCAGTACTTC.

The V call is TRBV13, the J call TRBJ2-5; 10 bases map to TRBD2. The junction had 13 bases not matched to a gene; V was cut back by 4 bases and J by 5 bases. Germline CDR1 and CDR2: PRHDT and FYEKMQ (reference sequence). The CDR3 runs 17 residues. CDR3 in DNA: TGTGCCAGCAGCTCGAAAGGTAGCGGGGGGCCGTGGGAGACCCAGTACTTC. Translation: CASSSKGSGGPWETQYF.

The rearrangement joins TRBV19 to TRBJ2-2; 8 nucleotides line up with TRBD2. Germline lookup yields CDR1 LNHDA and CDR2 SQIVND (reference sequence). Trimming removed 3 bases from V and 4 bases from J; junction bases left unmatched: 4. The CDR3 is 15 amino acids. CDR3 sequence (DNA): TGTGCCAGTAGTATTGTTGCGGGGGGCACCGGGGAGCTGTTTTTT. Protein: CASSIVAGGTGELFF.

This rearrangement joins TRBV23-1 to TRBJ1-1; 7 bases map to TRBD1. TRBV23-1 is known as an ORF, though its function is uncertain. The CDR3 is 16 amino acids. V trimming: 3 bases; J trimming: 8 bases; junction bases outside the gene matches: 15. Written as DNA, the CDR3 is TGCGCCAGCAGTCATCGACCGGGGACAGTCGAGTTAGAAGCTTTCTTT. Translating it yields CASSHRPGTVELEAFF.

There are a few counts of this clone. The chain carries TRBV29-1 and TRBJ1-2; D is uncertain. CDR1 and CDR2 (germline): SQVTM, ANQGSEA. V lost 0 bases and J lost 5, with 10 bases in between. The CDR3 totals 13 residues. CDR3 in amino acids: CSVEDESLYGYTF. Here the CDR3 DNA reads TGCAGCGTTGAAGACGAATCGCTATATGGCTACACCTTC.